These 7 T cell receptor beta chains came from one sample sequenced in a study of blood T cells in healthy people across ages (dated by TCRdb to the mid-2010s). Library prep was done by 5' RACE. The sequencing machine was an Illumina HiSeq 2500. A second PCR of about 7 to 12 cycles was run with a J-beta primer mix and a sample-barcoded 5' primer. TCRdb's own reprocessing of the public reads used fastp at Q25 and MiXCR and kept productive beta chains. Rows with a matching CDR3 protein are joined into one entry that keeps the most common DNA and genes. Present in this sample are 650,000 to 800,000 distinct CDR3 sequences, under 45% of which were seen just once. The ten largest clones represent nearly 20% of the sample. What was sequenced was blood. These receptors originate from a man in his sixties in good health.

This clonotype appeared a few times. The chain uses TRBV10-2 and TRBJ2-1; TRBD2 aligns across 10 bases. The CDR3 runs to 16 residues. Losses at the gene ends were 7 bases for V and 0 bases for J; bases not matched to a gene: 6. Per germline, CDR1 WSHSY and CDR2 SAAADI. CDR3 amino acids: CASNLRTSGSYNEQFF. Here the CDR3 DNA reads TGCGCCAGCAATTTGAGGACTAGCGGCTCCTACAATGAGCAGTTCTTC.

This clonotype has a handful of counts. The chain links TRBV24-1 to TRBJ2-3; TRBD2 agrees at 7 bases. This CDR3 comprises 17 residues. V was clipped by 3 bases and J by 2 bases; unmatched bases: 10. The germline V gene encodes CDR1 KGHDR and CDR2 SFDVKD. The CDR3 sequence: CATSDRWGRVTTDTQYF. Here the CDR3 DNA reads TGTGCCACCAGTGATCGCTGGGGGAGGGTTACCACAGATACGCAGTATTTT.

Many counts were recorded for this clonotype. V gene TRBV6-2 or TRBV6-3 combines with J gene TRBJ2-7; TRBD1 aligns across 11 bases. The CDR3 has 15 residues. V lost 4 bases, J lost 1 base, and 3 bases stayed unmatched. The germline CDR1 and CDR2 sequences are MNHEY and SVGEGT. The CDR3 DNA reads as TGTGCCAGCAGTTCCCGGGACAGGGGGTCCTACGAGCAGTACTTC. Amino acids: CASSSRDRGSYEQYF.

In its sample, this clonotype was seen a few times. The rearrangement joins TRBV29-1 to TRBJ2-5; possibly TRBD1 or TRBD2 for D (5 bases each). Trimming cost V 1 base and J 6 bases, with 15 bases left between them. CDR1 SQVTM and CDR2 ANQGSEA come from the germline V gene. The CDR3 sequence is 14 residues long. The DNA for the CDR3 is TGCAGCGTTGAAGGTGGGGCCCAGGGACAGACCCAGTACTTC. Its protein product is CSVEGGAQGQTQYF.

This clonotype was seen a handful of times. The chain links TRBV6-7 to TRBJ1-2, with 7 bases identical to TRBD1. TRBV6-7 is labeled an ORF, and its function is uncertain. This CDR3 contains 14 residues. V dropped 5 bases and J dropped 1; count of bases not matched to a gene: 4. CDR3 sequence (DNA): TGTGCCAGCAGTCTACAGGGGATTAACTATGGCTACACCTTC. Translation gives CASSLQGINYGYTF.

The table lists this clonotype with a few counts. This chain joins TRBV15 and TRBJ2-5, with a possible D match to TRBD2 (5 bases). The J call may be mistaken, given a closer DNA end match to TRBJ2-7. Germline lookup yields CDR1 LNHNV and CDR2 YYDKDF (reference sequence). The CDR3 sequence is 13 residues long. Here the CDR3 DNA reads TGTGCCACCAGCAGAGACGAGGGCTTCGAGCAGTACTTC. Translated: CATSRDEGFEQYF.

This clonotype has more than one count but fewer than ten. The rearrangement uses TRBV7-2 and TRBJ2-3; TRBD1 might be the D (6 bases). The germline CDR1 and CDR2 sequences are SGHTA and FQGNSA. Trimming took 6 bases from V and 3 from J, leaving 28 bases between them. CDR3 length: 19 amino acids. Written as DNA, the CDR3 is TGTGCCAGCAGTTGGTTTAAGCTGGGAACAGGGCGTTCTACAGATACGCAGTATTTT. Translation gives CASSWFKLGTGRSTDTQYF.